A selection of T cell receptor beta chains follows, all from one sample in a study of cytomegalovirus exposure and HLA in healthy donors. TCRdb keeps only in-frame clones here, not all; method: immunoSEQ multiplex PCR. Found here are some 85,000 clones, approximately 96% of them singletons; the top ten hold about 1.3%. The sequenced sample was PBMCs. The receptors stem from a woman between 18 and 29 years old in good health and CMV-seronegative. Both conserved end residues are part of each CDR3. D genes are given only for firm matches. Where a row states a size, it is once, few, many or the class of an expanded clone; other rows omit it.

v_call: TRBV6-5; d_call: .; j_call: TRBJ2-6; clone_size: .; cdr3_aa: CASGSSGANVLTF; cdr3_nt: TGTGCCAGCGGCAGCTCTGGGGCCAACGTCCTGACTTTC
v_call: TRBV27; d_call: TRBD1; j_call: TRBJ2-7; clone_size: .; cdr3_aa: CASRTGTGTYEQYF; cdr3_nt: TGTGCCAGCAGAACAGGGACAGGAACCTACGAGCAGTACTTC
v_call: TRBV12-5; d_call: .; j_call: TRBJ1-1; clone_size: .; cdr3_aa: CASGPHPGGGPTEAFF; cdr3_nt: TGTGCTAGTGGTCCCCACCCCGGGGGGGGCCCCACTGAAGCTTTCTTT
v_call: TRBV19; d_call: TRBD1; j_call: TRBJ2-6; clone_size: .; cdr3_aa: CASSEGARSGANVLTF; cdr3_nt: TGTGCCAGTAGCGAGGGGGCGAGGTCTGGGGCCAACGTCCTGACTTTC
v_call: TRBV6-5; d_call: TRBD2; j_call: TRBJ2-1; clone_size: .; cdr3_aa: CASSYSGGDNEQFF; cdr3_nt: TGTGCCAGCAGTTACTCGGGAGGGGACAATGAGCAGTTCTTC
v_call: TRBV18; d_call: .; j_call: TRBJ2-7; clone_size: .; cdr3_aa: CASSPAYEQYF; cdr3_nt: TGTGCCAGCTCACCCGCCTACGAGCAGTACTTC
v_call: TRBV27; d_call: TRBD1; j_call: TRBJ1-1; clone_size: .; cdr3_aa: CASSRDSGSSGEAFF; cdr3_nt: TGTGCCAGCAGCCGGGACAGTGGTAGCTCGGGTGAAGCTTTCTTT
v_call: TRBV6-4; d_call: TRBD2; j_call: TRBJ2-7; clone_size: .; cdr3_aa: CASSDSGGGPAGVYEQYF; cdr3_nt: TGTGCCAGCAGTGACTCCGGCGGGGGGCCAGCGGGAGTCTACGAGCAGTACTTC
v_call: TRBV28; d_call: .; j_call: TRBJ1-2; clone_size: .; cdr3_aa: CASSLNQGNYGYTF; cdr3_nt: TGTGCCAGCAGTTTGAATCAGGGAAACTATGGCTACACCTTC
v_call: TRBV19; d_call: TRBD1; j_call: TRBJ2-7; clone_size: .; cdr3_aa: CASRRDRGTYEQYF; cdr3_nt: TGTGCCAGTCGTAGGGACAGGGGCACCTACGAGCAGTACTTC
v_call: TRBV19; d_call: .; j_call: TRBJ1-2; clone_size: .; cdr3_aa: CASRPGAGAGYGYTF; cdr3_nt: TGTGCCAGTAGGCCAGGGGCAGGGGCTGGGTATGGCTACACCTTC
v_call: TRBV18; d_call: TRBD2; j_call: TRBJ2-1; clone_size: .; cdr3_aa: CASSRSASGRTLDEQFF; cdr3_nt: TGTGCCAGCTCACGATCGGCTAGCGGGAGGACCCTGGATGAGCAGTTCTTC
v_call: TRBV5-5; d_call: .; j_call: TRBJ2-7; clone_size: .; cdr3_aa: CASSFRSLGLFTYEQYF; cdr3_nt: TGTGCCAGCAGCTTCCGTAGTTTGGGACTTTTTACCTACGAGCAGTACTTC
v_call: TRBV10-3; d_call: .; j_call: TRBJ2-2; clone_size: .; cdr3_aa: CAISAPRGGVDTGELFF; cdr3_nt: TGTGCCATCAGTGCCCCCCGGGGCGGGGTCGACACCGGGGAGCTGTTTTTT
v_call: TRBV10-3; d_call: .; j_call: TRBJ1-2; clone_size: .; cdr3_aa: CAISEDGGYGYTF; cdr3_nt: TGTGCCATCAGTGAGGACGGCGGGTATGGCTACACCTTC
v_call: TRBV7-6; d_call: TRBD1; j_call: TRBJ1-2; clone_size: .; cdr3_aa: CASSSDTGGYGYTF; cdr3_nt: TGTGCCAGCAGCTCCGATACAGGGGGCTATGGCTACACCTTC
v_call: TRBV7-9; d_call: .; j_call: TRBJ1-2; clone_size: .; cdr3_aa: CAGEVRNGYTF; cdr3_nt: TGTGCCGGCGAGGTGCGTAATGGCTACACCTTC
v_call: TRBV5-1; d_call: TRBD2; j_call: TRBJ2-5; clone_size: many; cdr3_aa: CASSSSGPLQETQYF; cdr3_nt: TGCGCCAGCAGTAGTAGCGGGCCCTTACAAGAGACCCAGTACTTC
v_call: TRBV19; d_call: TRBD1; j_call: TRBJ1-1; clone_size: .; cdr3_aa: CASSIGQGNTEAFF; cdr3_nt: TGTGCCAGTAGTATCGGACAGGGTAACACTGAAGCTTTCTTT
v_call: TRBV19; d_call: .; j_call: TRBJ1-1; clone_size: .; cdr3_aa: CASSILEDTEAFF; cdr3_nt: TGTGCCAGTAGTATCTTAGAGGACACTGAAGCTTTCTTT
v_call: TRBV6-8; d_call: .; j_call: TRBJ2-5; clone_size: .; cdr3_aa: CASCDSPRRETQYF; cdr3_nt: TGTGCCAGCTGCGACAGTCCAAGGCGGGAGACCCAGTACTTC
v_call: TRBV28; d_call: .; j_call: TRBJ1-5; clone_size: .; cdr3_aa: CASSLAHSNQPQHF; cdr3_nt: TGTGCCAGCAGTCTGGCCCATAGCAATCAGCCCCAGCATTTT
v_call: TRBV6-1; d_call: .; j_call: TRBJ2-5; clone_size: .; cdr3_aa: CATLAWETQYF; cdr3_nt: TGTGCCACCTTAGCGTGGGAGACCCAGTACTTC
v_call: TRBV5-4; d_call: TRBD1; j_call: TRBJ2-7; clone_size: .; cdr3_aa: CASSLEGQVYEQYF; cdr3_nt: TGTGCCAGCAGCTTGGAGGGACAGGTCTACGAGCAGTACTTC
v_call: TRBV7-2; d_call: TRBD2; j_call: TRBJ2-7; clone_size: .; cdr3_aa: CASSLARPGLAGGWPYEQYF; cdr3_nt: TGTGCCAGCAGCTTAGCCAGACCGGGACTAGCGGGAGGCTGGCCATACGAGCAGTACTTC
v_call: TRBV28; d_call: TRBD1; j_call: TRBJ2-7; clone_size: .; cdr3_aa: CASSDRGLGEQYF; cdr3_nt: TGTGCCAGCAGTGACAGGGGGCTCGGCGAGCAGTACTTC
v_call: TRBV5-1; d_call: .; j_call: TRBJ2-3; clone_size: .; cdr3_aa: CASSLESSSTDTQYF; cdr3_nt: TGCGCCAGCAGCTTAGAGTCCTCTAGCACAGATACGCAGTATTTT
v_call: TRBV28; d_call: TRBD1; j_call: TRBJ2-7; clone_size: .; cdr3_aa: CASSSADRDRSYEQYF; cdr3_nt: TGTGCCAGCAGTTCAGCAGACCGGGACAGGTCCTACGAGCAGTACTTC
v_call: TRBV6-4; d_call: TRBD2; j_call: TRBJ2-7; clone_size: few; cdr3_aa: CASMHSSTSGMGVREQYF; cdr3_nt: TGTGCCAGCATGCACTCTTCGACTAGCGGGATGGGGGTACGCGAGCAGTACTTC
v_call: TRBV7-9; d_call: TRBD1; j_call: TRBJ2-5; clone_size: .; cdr3_aa: CASSTNWDSEETQYF; cdr3_nt: TGTGCCAGCAGCACCAACTGGGACAGTGAAGAGACCCAGTACTTC
v_call: TRBV4-1; d_call: .; j_call: TRBJ2-7; clone_size: few; cdr3_aa: CASSHSLVYEQYF; cdr3_nt: TGCGCCAGCAGCCATAGTCTAGTCTACGAGCAGTACTTC
v_call: TRBV11-3; d_call: TRBD2; j_call: TRBJ2-7; clone_size: .; cdr3_aa: CASSLVASGSLSEQYF; cdr3_nt: TGTGCCAGCAGCTTAGTGGCTAGCGGGAGTCTAAGCGAGCAGTACTTC
v_call: TRBV16; d_call: TRBD2; j_call: TRBJ2-7; clone_size: .; cdr3_aa: CASSQSVSGREQYF; cdr3_nt: TGTGCCAGCAGCCAATCCGTCTCCGGGAGGGAGCAGTACTTC
v_call: TRBV25-1; d_call: .; j_call: TRBJ1-2; clone_size: .; cdr3_aa: CASSGGGDANYGYTF; cdr3_nt: TGTGCCAGCAGTGGGGGAGGGGACGCTAACTATGGCTACACCTTC
v_call: TRBV25-1; d_call: .; j_call: TRBJ1-1; clone_size: few; cdr3_aa: CASSARRASGNEAFF; cdr3_nt: TGTGCCAGCAGTGCCCGCCGGGCCTCAGGGAATGAAGCTTTCTTT
v_call: TRBV11-2; d_call: .; j_call: TRBJ2-1; clone_size: .; cdr3_aa: CASSLDLAGYNEQFF; cdr3_nt: TGTGCCAGCAGCTTAGATCTGGCAGGCTACAATGAGCAGTTCTTC
v_call: TRBV6-1; d_call: TRBD2; j_call: TRBJ2-5; clone_size: .; cdr3_aa: CASRGLAEETQYF; cdr3_nt: TGTGCCAGCAGGGGACTAGCGGAAGAGACCCAGTACTTC
v_call: TRBV5-4; d_call: TRBD2; j_call: TRBJ2-1; clone_size: .; cdr3_aa: CASSFGLAGSPNNEQFF; cdr3_nt: TGTGCCAGCAGCTTCGGACTAGCGGGGTCTCCAAACAATGAGCAGTTCTTC
v_call: TRBV6-6; d_call: .; j_call: TRBJ2-1; clone_size: .; cdr3_aa: CASREQGYEQFF; cdr3_nt: TGTGCCAGCAGAGAACAGGGCTATGAGCAGTTCTTC
v_call: TRBV18; d_call: .; j_call: TRBJ2-2; clone_size: .; cdr3_aa: CASSPQGDTGELFF; cdr3_nt: TGTGCCAGCTCACCACAGGGGGACACCGGGGAGCTGTTTTTT
v_call: TRBV11-2; d_call: TRBD2; j_call: TRBJ2-7; clone_size: .; cdr3_aa: CASSRPGLAGYEQYF; cdr3_nt: TGTGCCAGCAGCCGACCGGGACTAGCGGGTTACGAGCAGTACTTC
v_call: TRBV5-6; d_call: TRBD1; j_call: TRBJ2-7; clone_size: .; cdr3_aa: CASSLGDSSYEQYF; cdr3_nt: TGTGCCAGCAGCCTGGGGGACAGCTCCTACGAGCAGTACTTC
v_call: TRBV6-5; d_call: .; j_call: TRBJ2-2; clone_size: .; cdr3_aa: CASMDSNTGELFF; cdr3_nt: TGTGCCAGCATGGACTCAAACACCGGGGAGCTGTTTTTT
v_call: TRBV7-6; d_call: TRBD2; j_call: TRBJ2-3; clone_size: .; cdr3_aa: CASSLGTSGRATDTQYF; cdr3_nt: TGTGCCAGCAGCTTAGGGACTAGCGGGAGGGCCACAGATACGCAGTATTTT
v_call: TRBV28; d_call: TRBD2; j_call: TRBJ2-1; clone_size: .; cdr3_aa: CASSFTSGGPSYNEQFF; cdr3_nt: TGTGCCAGCAGTTTCACTAGCGGGGGCCCCTCCTACAATGAGCAGTTCTTC
v_call: TRBV28; d_call: TRBD2; j_call: TRBJ2-3; clone_size: .; cdr3_aa: CASRPPLAGSDTQYF; cdr3_nt: TGTGCCAGCAGACCCCCCTTAGCGGGATCAGATACGCAGTATTTT
v_call: TRBV28; d_call: TRBD2; j_call: TRBJ2-1; clone_size: .; cdr3_aa: CASSFAGAEQFF; cdr3_nt: TGTGCCAGCAGTTTCGCGGGAGCGGAGCAGTTCTTC
v_call: TRBV6-5; d_call: .; j_call: TRBJ1-1; clone_size: .; cdr3_aa: CASSSRGGNTEAFF; cdr3_nt: TGTGCCAGCTCGAGTCGGGGGGGGAACACTGAAGCTTTCTTT
v_call: TRBV4-1; d_call: TRBD1; j_call: TRBJ2-7; clone_size: .; cdr3_aa: CASSQSTPRGDRVLYEQYF; cdr3_nt: TGCGCCAGCAGCCAATCCACTCCCCGGGGGGACAGGGTACTCTACGAGCAGTACTTC
v_call: TRBV9; d_call: .; j_call: TRBJ1-6; clone_size: few; cdr3_aa: CASSVASPYNSPLHF; cdr3_nt: TGTGCCAGCAGCGTAGCGTCCCCGTATAATTCACCCCTCCACTTT
v_call: TRBV15; d_call: TRBD2; j_call: TRBJ2-7; clone_size: .; cdr3_aa: CATSTETSGINEQYF; cdr3_nt: TGTGCCACCAGCACCGAGACTAGCGGGATAAACGAGCAGTACTTC
v_call: TRBV14; d_call: TRBD2; j_call: TRBJ2-7; clone_size: once; cdr3_aa: CASSQESGGWFEQYF; cdr3_nt: TGTGCCAGCAGCCAAGAAAGCGGGGGTTGGTTCGAGCAGTACTTC
v_call: TRBV27; d_call: .; j_call: TRBJ1-5; clone_size: .; cdr3_aa: CASSFGGYQPQHF; cdr3_nt: TGTGCCAGCAGTTTCGGAGGATATCAGCCCCAGCATTTT